The next 32 T cell receptor beta chains were all read from a single sample in a study of cytomegalovirus exposure and HLA in healthy donors. PCR employed 60 Vbeta and 13 Jbeta primers. The data were produced by immunoSEQ multiplex PCR, yet TCRdb's version contains in-frame clones alone and is incomplete. The sample has 140,000 to 150,000 clones; roughly 80% are singletons. The specimen sequenced was PBMCs. The receptors here all came from a woman aged 30 to 39 in good health and CMV-seronegative.

Only one count was recorded for this clone. The V and J genes are TRBV7-9 and TRBJ1-6, with TRBD1 matching 7 bases. CDR3 length equals 15 residues. V lost 6 bases, J lost 8 bases, and 10 bases stayed unmatched. Germline V gene sequence: CDR1 SEHNR, CDR2 FQNEAQ (reference sequence). CDR3: CASRKRDSNDSPLHF. CDR3 nucleotides: TGTGCCAGCAGGAAGAGGGACAGTAATGATTCACCCCTCCACTTT.

The chain employs TRBV2 and TRBJ2-7; TRBD1 matches at 11 bases. CDR3 length: 13 amino acids. Germline V gene sequence: CDR1 SNHLY, CDR2 FYNNEI. After removal of 7 bases from V and 6 bases from J, the junction contained 5 bases not matched to a gene. CDR3 protein: CASNRDRGTEQYF. The CDR3 DNA follows: TGTGCCAGCAACCGGGACAGGGGGACCGAGCAGTACTTC.

The CDR3 protein is CASSHPRASGSYEQYF. CDR3 coding DNA: TGTGCCAGCAGCCATCCCAGGGCTAGCGGATCCTACGAGCAGTACTTC. The chain carries TRBV5-6 and TRBJ2-7, with TRBD2 matching 7 bases. Germline loops: CDR1 SGHDT, CDR2 YYEEEE. The CDR3 contains 16 residues. The trim removed 4 bases at V and 1 base at J, leaving 11 bases unmatched. Using reference TRBV5-6 and TRBJ2-7 for the parts outside the CDR3, the full variable domain is DAGVTQSPTHLIKTRGQQVTLRCSPKSGHDTVSWYQQALGQGPQFIFQYYEEEERQRGNFPDRFSGHQFPNYSSELNVNALLLGDSALYLCASSHPRASGSYEQYFGPGTRLTVT.

This rearrangement joins TRBV5-6 to TRBJ1-1; D gene ambiguous. Trimming shortened V by 0 bases and J by 8 bases, and 8 bases separated the two germline ends. Germline V gene lookup returns CDR1 SGHDT and CDR2 YYEEEE. The CDR3 has 12 amino acids. The CDR3 DNA reads TGTGCCAGCAGCTTGGCCGAGTCCGAAGCTTTCTTT. Translating it yields CASSLAESEAFF.

This chain connects TRBV19 to TRBJ1-2; 9 nucleotides align to TRBD1. V lost 4 bases and J lost 4; bases outside the gene matches: 4. This CDR3 region has 14 residues. Germline CDR1 is LNHDA and CDR2 is SQIVND (reference sequence). The CDR3 is CASSTTGQGYGYTF. Written as DNA, the CDR3 is TGTGCCAGTAGTACGACGGGACAGGGCTATGGCTACACCTTC.

This clone appeared a few times. This chain uses TRBV5-1 with TRBJ2-7; a weak D match, TRBD2 (5 bases). CDR1 is SGHRS, CDR2 YFSETQ, per germline. Deletions cut 0 bases from V and 2 bases from J, with 15 bases between. The CDR3 length is 16 residues. The CDR3 reads CASSLEPSGNTYEQYF. The CDR3 nucleotides read TGCGCCAGCAGCTTGGAGCCTTCCGGGAACACCTACGAGCAGTACTTC. The full variable domain, its missing parts supplied by reference TRBV5-1 and TRBJ2-7, is KAGVTQTPRYLIKTRGQQVTLSCSPISGHRSVSWYQQTPGQGLQFLFEYFSETQRNKGNFPGRFSGRQFSNSRSEMNVSTLELGDSALYLCASSLEPSGNTYEQYFGPGTRLTVT.

This clone was observed a single time. This chain links TRBV5-1 with TRBJ2-1; D is uncertain. Germline V gene lookup returns CDR1 SGHRS and CDR2 YFSETQ. V shed 0 bases and J shed 0 bases, with 7 bases lying between them. The length of the CDR3 is 15 residues. CDR3: CASSLGDSSYNEQFF. DNA for the CDR3: TGCGCCAGCAGCTTGGGCGATAGCTCCTACAATGAGCAGTTCTTC.

CDR3 sequence: CASSIVREGTGELFF. CDR3 coding DNA: TGTGCCAGTAGTATAGTCCGGGAGGGCACCGGGGAGCTGTTTTTT. The rearrangement joins TRBV19 to TRBJ2-2; 8 bases align to TRBD2. The CDR3 contains 15 residues. CDR1 and CDR2 (germline): LNHDA, SQIVND (reference sequence). Trimming removed 1 base from V and 4 bases from J; junction bases left unmatched: 2.

The V gene is TRBV19, the J gene TRBJ2-5; TRBD2 matches at 7 bases. The CDR3 consists of 14 residues. Germline loops: CDR1 LNHDA, CDR2 SQIVND (reference sequence). The J segment lost 5 bases and the V segment lost 9 bases, leaving 12 bases of the junction unmatched. CDR3 in DNA: TGTGCCAGGGAGGCTCCCGGGACTAAGGAGACCCAGTACTTC. Its protein product is CAREAPGTKETQYF. The entire variable domain, with the rest obtained from reference TRBV19 and TRBJ2-5, is as follows: DGGITQSPKYLFRKEGQNVTLSCEQNLNHDAMYWYRQDPGQGLRLIYYSQIVNDFQKGDIAEGYSVSREKKESFPLTVTSAQKNPTAFYLCAREAPGTKETQYFGPGTRLLVL.

As DNA, the CDR3 is TGTGCCTGGAGTGTAACCGGGTCTGGAAACACCATATATTTT. Translated: CAWSVTGSGNTIYF. The chain is built from TRBV30 and TRBJ1-3; no firm D call. CDR3 length: 14 residues. The V gene lost 0 bases and the J gene lost 1 base, with 7 bases spanning the gap. CDR1 and CDR2 from the germline V gene are GTSNPN and SVGIG (reference sequence).

This clone has only one observation. As DNA, the CDR3 is TGTGCCAGTAGTAGATTTCGACAGTCTAGCACAGATACGCAGTATTTT. This gives the protein CASSRFRQSSTDTQYF. The chain carries TRBV19 and TRBJ2-3, with a tentative D call TRBD1 (5 bases). Germline CDR1 LNHDA, CDR2 SQIVND (reference sequence). V was trimmed by 4 bases and J by 0 bases, leaving 14 bases between them. The CDR3 extends over 16 amino acids.

The chain joins TRBV13 to TRBJ2-1, with D maybe TRBD2 (6 bases). V was trimmed by 3 bases and J by 4 bases, leaving 13 bases between them. This CDR3 region has 15 residues. CDR1 is PRHDT and CDR2 is FYEKMQ in the germline V gene (reference sequence). The CDR3 bases are TGTGCCAGCAGCTTCGGCGGGGCCCCTTACAATGAGCAGTTCTTC. It translates to CASSFGGAPYNEQFF.

The chain employs TRBV28 and TRBJ2-5; no reliable D call. CDR1 is MDHEN, CDR2 SYDVKM, per germline. This CDR3 comprises 16 residues. V was clipped by 3 bases and J by 4 bases, with 18 bases between them. The chain's CDR3 is CASSFPTGEILETQYF. The CDR3 bases are TGTGCCAGCAGTTTCCCCACTGGAGAGATTTTAGAGACCCAGTACTTC.

The rearrangement links TRBV5-1 to TRBJ1-5, with D possibly matching TRBD1 (5 bases). The CDR3 spans 15 residues. V shed 5 bases and J shed 0 bases, with 12 bases lying between them. Germline V gene lookup returns CDR1 SGHRS and CDR2 YFSETQ. The CDR3 nucleotides are TGCGCCAGCAGAAAGACAGTTAATAGCAATCAGCCCCAGCATTTT. Translation gives CASRKTVNSNQPQHF.

The J gene is TRBJ1-5, the V gene TRBV6-1, with 12 bases fitting TRBD1. The J segment lost 6 bases and the V segment lost 4 bases, leaving 7 bases of the junction unmatched. CDR3 length: 16 amino acids. Per germline, CDR1 MNHNS and CDR2 SASEGT. The CDR3 loop is CASSGSGQGALQPQHF. The CDR3 nucleotides are TGTGCCAGCAGTGGCTCGGGACAGGGGGCTCTTCAGCCCCAGCATTTT.

The chain employs TRBV5-1 and TRBJ2-1; TRBD2 matches at 14 bases. V gave up 2 bases and J gave up 9 bases; unmatched junction bases: 10. The CDR3 spans 17 residues. The V gene's germline CDR1 is SGHRS and CDR2 YFSETQ. CDR3 residues: CASSFLGGLAGAVEQFF. The DNA for the CDR3 is TGCGCCAGCAGCTTCTTGGGGGGACTAGCGGGAGCGGTTGAGCAGTTCTTC.

Details on this clone: The junction departs from the called germline gene at one end, perhaps through a read error. This chain uses TRBV7-9 with TRBJ2-7; 13 bases line up with TRBD2. CDR1 SEHNR and CDR2 FQNEAQ come from the germline V gene (reference sequence). The CDR3 is 16 residues long. This CDR3 is CSSSSGLAGSPYEQYF. The CDR3 coding sequence is TGTTCCAGCAGTTCGGGACTAGCGGGGTCGCCCTACGAGCAGTACTTC.

A single count supports this clone. The chain uses TRBV6-5 and TRBJ1-6; 7 bases fit TRBD1. There are 14 residues in the CDR3. CDR1 MNHEY and CDR2 SVGAGI come from the germline V gene. The junction had 1 base not matched to a gene; V was cut back by 2 bases and J by 6 bases. The CDR3, as DNA: TGTGCCAGCAGTTACCAGGGGGGTAATTCACCCCTCCACTTT. This sequence encodes CASSYQGGNSPLHF.

J is TRBJ2-7 and V is TRBV6-1, with 8 bases identical to TRBD2. This CDR3 is 14 amino acids long. Trimming cost V 6 bases and J 6 bases; bases outside gene matches: 10. Per germline, CDR1 MNHNS and CDR2 SASEGT. Written as DNA, the CDR3 is TGTGCCAGCAGCTATTACGGCCGGGGGGGCGAGCAGTACTTC. Amino acid sequence: CASSYYGRGGEQYF.

V gene TRBV4-1 combines with J gene TRBJ1-3; 7 bases map to TRBD1. V lost 3 bases and J lost 0; bases outside the gene matches: 11. Per germline, CDR1 MGHRA and CDR2 YSYEKL. This CDR3 comprises 18 residues. CDR3: CASSQGPLTGYSGNTIYF. CDR3 nucleotides: TGCGCCAGCAGCCAGGGCCCTCTGACAGGGTACTCTGGAAACACCATATATTTT.

This rearrangement joins TRBV20-1 to TRBJ1-4; maybe TRBD1 (6 bases). The CDR3 has 11 amino acids. Trimming cost V 6 bases and J 12 bases, with 14 bases left between them. Germline CDR1 reads DFQATT; CDR2 reads SNEGSKA (reference sequence). The CDR3 coding sequence is TGCAGTGCAAGACCCGAGGGGGAACTGTTTTTT. Its protein product is CSARPEGELFF.

The chain joins TRBV7-9 to TRBJ1-1, with no clear D. V was shortened by 1 base and J by 4 bases, with 7 bases between the two germline ends. This CDR3 spans 13 amino acids. CDR1 and CDR2 from the germline V gene are SEHNR and FQNEAQ (reference sequence). The DNA for the CDR3 is TGTGCCAGCAGCTTAGTCCCCGGCACTGAAGCTTTCTTT. The encoded protein is CASSLVPGTEAFF.

The rearrangement uses TRBV4-3 and TRBJ2-3, with no clear D. The CDR3 length is 15 residues. The germline V and J ends were trimmed by 1 base and 0 bases, with 8 bases remaining between them. CDR1 LGHNA and CDR2 YSLEER come from the germline V gene. Here the CDR3 reads CASSQVEPSTDTQYF. In DNA, the CDR3 is TGCGCCAGCAGCCAAGTTGAGCCTAGCACAGATACGCAGTATTTT.

The chain couples TRBV25-1 to TRBJ1-1; D remains ambiguous. Trimming pared 2 bases from V and 0 bases from J, leaving 16 bases between. CDR1 and CDR2 from the germline V gene are MGHDK and SYGVNS. The CDR3 extends over 17 amino acids. The CDR3 loop is CASSETPGGPLNTEAFF. The DNA for the CDR3 is TGTGCCAGCAGTGAAACGCCGGGAGGGCCCCTGAACACTGAAGCTTTCTTT.

This clone was counted between two and nine times. This chain uses TRBV5-1 with TRBJ2-7; D not certain. Per the germline V gene, CDR1 is SGHRS and CDR2 is YFSETQ. CDR3 size: 14 residues. V was clipped by 1 base and J by 5 bases, with 13 bases between them. CDR3 sequence (DNA): TGCGCCAGCAGCTTGTTATTCAGGATGAACGAGCAGTACTTC. Translation: CASSLLFRMNEQYF.

CDR3 amino acids: CATSRDKTLEQYF. The CDR3, as DNA: TGTGCCACCAGCAGAGATAAGACACTCGAGCAGTACTTC. This chain links TRBV15 with TRBJ2-7; D remains ambiguous. V was clipped by 0 bases and J by 6 bases, with 9 bases between them. The CDR3 runs to 13 residues. Germline assignment: CDR1 LNHNV and CDR2 YYDKDF (reference sequence). Full variable domain (remainder filled in from reference TRBV15 and TRBJ2-7): DAMVIQNPRYQVTQFGKPVTLSCSQTLNHNVMYWYQQKSSQAPKLLFHYYDKDFNNEADTPDNFQSRRPNTSFCFLDIRSPGLGDTAMYLCATSRDKTLEQYFGPGTRLTVT.

The chain has TRBV5-1 and TRBJ1-4; weak D call: TRBD1 (6 bases). Trimming removed 3 bases at V and 8 bases at J, with 11 bases between. The CDR3 runs 13 residues. Germline loops: CDR1 SGHRS, CDR2 YFSETQ. The CDR3 region is CASSSQGREKLFF. CDR3 nucleotides: TGCGCCAGCAGCTCCCAGGGGAGAGAAAAACTGTTTTTT.

The rearrangement joins TRBV27 to TRBJ2-2, with 8 bases matching TRBD1. Germline values: CDR1 MNHEY, CDR2 SMNVEV (reference sequence). Trimming took 4 bases from V and 5 from J; bases not matched to a gene: 6. There are 15 residues in the CDR3. CDR3 loop: CASSSGTGRTGELFF. The CDR3 DNA sequence: TGTGCCAGCAGTTCCGGGACAGGAAGGACCGGGGAGCTGTTTTTT.

This chain joins TRBV2 and TRBJ1-1; tentatively, D is TRBD1 (6 bases). The CDR3 spans 13 residues. V was cut by 7 bases and J by 0 bases, with 9 bases left in between. Germline CDR1 and CDR2: SNHLY and FYNNEI. For the CDR3, the DNA is TGTGCCAGCAACCAGGGGATGAACACTGAAGCTTTCTTT. This gives the protein CASNQGMNTEAFF.

The chain combines TRBV27 with TRBJ2-7; no clear D gene. CDR3 length equals 15 residues. V lost 0 bases to trimming and J lost 6 bases, with 15 bases between them. CDR1 and CDR2 from the germline V gene are MNHEY and SMNVEV (reference sequence). The chain's CDR3 is CASSLSSRFPIEQYF. The CDR3 region has the DNA TGTGCCAGCAGTTTATCGTCGAGGTTCCCTATCGAGCAGTACTTC.

This clone showed up just a few times. V usage is TRBV4-1 and J usage is TRBJ2-7; TRBD2 matches at 8 bases. This CDR3 has 19 residues. J gave up 0 bases and V 4 bases, and 17 bases lay outside the gene matches. Germline assignment: CDR1 MGHRA and CDR2 YSYEKL. The CDR3 reads CASSRRASSGDPSSYEQYF. CDR3 bases: TGCGCCAGCAGCCGCCGGGCGAGTAGCGGGGACCCTTCCTCCTACGAGCAGTACTTC.

The chain couples TRBV10-3 to TRBJ1-2; D uncertain. The CDR3 covers 16 residues. Germline V gene sequence: CDR1 ENHRY, CDR2 SYGVKD. V was trimmed by 0 bases and J by 0 bases, leaving 11 bases between them. CDR3 residues: CAISESAAETNYGYTF. Written as DNA, the CDR3 is TGTGCCATCAGTGAGTCTGCGGCAGAGACTAACTATGGCTACACCTTC.